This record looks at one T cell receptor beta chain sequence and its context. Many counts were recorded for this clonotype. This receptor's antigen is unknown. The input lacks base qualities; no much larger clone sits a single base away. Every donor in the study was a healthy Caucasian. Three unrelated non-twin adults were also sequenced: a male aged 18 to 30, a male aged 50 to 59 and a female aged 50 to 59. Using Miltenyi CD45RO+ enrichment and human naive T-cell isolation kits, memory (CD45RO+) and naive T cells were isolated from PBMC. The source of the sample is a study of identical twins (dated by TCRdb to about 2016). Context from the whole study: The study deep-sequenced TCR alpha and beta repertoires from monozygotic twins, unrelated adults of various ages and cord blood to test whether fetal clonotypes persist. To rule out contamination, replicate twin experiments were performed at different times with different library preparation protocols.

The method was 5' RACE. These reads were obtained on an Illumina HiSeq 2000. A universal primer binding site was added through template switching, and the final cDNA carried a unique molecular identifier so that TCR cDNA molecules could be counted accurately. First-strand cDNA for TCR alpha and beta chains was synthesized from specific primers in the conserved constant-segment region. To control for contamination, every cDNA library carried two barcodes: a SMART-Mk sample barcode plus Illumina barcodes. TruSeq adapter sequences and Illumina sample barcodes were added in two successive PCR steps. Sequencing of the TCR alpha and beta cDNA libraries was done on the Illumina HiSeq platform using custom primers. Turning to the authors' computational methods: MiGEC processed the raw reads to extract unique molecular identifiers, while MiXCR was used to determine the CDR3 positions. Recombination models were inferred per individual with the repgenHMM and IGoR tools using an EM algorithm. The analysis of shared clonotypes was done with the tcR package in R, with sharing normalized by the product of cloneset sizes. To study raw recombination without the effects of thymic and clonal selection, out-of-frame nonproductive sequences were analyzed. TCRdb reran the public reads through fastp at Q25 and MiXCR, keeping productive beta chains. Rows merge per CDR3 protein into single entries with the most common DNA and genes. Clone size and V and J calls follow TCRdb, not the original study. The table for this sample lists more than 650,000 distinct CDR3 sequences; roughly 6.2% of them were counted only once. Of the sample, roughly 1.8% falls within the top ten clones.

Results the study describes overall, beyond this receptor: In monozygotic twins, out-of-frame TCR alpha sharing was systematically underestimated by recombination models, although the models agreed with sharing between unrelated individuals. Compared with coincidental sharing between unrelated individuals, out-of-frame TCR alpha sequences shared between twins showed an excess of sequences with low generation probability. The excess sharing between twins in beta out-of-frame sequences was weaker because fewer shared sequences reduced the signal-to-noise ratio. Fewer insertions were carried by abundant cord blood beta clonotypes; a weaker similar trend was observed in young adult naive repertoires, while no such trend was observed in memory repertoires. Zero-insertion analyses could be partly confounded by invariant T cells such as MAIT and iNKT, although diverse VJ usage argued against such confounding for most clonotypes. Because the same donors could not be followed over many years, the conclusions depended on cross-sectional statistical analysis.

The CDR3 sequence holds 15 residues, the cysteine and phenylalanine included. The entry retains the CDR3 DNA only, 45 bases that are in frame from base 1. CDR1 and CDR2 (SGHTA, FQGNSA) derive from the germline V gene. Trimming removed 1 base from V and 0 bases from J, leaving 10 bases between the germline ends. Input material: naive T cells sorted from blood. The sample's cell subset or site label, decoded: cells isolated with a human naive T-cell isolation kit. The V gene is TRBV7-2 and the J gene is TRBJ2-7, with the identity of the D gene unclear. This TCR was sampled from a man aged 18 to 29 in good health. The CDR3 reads CASSLVSFSSYEQYF. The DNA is TGTGCCAGCAGCTTAGTCAGCTTCAGCTCCTACGAGCAGTACTTC.